This T cell receptor (beta chain) was recovered during a study of identical twins. Overall study findings and caveats: Cord blood's abundant beta clonotypes had fewer insertions, unlike memory repertoires. Instead of following the same donors, the conclusions were based on cross-sectional statistical analysis. Out-of-frame alpha sequences common to twins were enriched for low generation probability.

Concerning this clonotype itself: Its cognate antigen is unknown.

Through template switching, a universal primer site was introduced, and the cDNA contained unique molecular identifiers. Using its own MiXCR run on the 5' RACE reads, TCRdb lists one record per CDR3 protein. This sample has approximately 500,000 distinct CDR3 sequences; 15% occur once, and the top ten carry roughly 0.4%. This CDR3 is 16 amino acids long. The J segment lost 2 bases and the V segment lost 2 bases, leaving 4 bases of the junction unmatched. These data also formed part of another study, on yellow fever vaccine responses in identical twins.

Specimen: CD4+ T cells sorted from blood. V is TRBV12-3 or TRBV12-4 and J is TRBJ2-2; TRBD2 agrees at 8 bases. The clonotype originates from a woman between 18 and 30 years old in good health. CDR3 loop: CASSLWRGANTGELFF. The CDR3 DNA follows: TGTGCCAGCAGTTTATGGCGGGGGGCAAACACCGGGGAGCTGTTTTTT.